The rows below give T cell receptor beta chains drawn from one sample of a study of early T cells in non-severe SARS-CoV-2 infection. Each CDR3 protein is one row after TCRdb ran MiXCR on the 5' RACE reads. Counted here are around 53,000 distinct CDR3 sequences, about 9.2% occurring once; the ten biggest clones make up about 8.3%. The sample consisted of whole blood. The receptors come from an adult who was a healthcare worker with PCR-confirmed SARS-CoV-2 infection or an uninfected control (not recorded which). The CDR3 runs from the conserved cysteine through the conserved F or W. Fields, in order: V gene, J gene, D gene, clone size, CDR3 DNA, CDR3 protein. The D gene is left open where the match is weak. Clone size is not always given. Where it is, it says once, few, many or a class for expanded clones.

v_gene: TRBV7-2
j_gene: TRBJ2-3
d_gene: .
abundance: many
CDR3nt: TGTGCCAGCAGCTTAAGCGGAACAACCACAGATACGCAGTATTTT
CDR3aa: CASSLSGTTTDTQYF

v_gene: TRBV11-3
j_gene: TRBJ2-1
d_gene: .
abundance: .
CDR3nt: TGTGCCAGCAGCATAGGGGTAAGCTCCTACAATGAGCAGTTCTTC
CDR3aa: CASSIGVSSYNEQFF

v_gene: TRBV4-1
j_gene: TRBJ2-1
d_gene: .
abundance: many
CDR3nt: TGCGCCAGCAGCCAAGATAGTCGGGTAAGCGGATTATACAATGAGCAGTTCTTC
CDR3aa: CASSQDSRVSGLYNEQFF

v_gene: TRBV7-8
j_gene: TRBJ2-3
d_gene: TRBD2
abundance: .
CDR3nt: TGTGCCAGCAGCGCCCGTCTAGCGGCTAGCACAGATACGCAGTATTTT
CDR3aa: CASSARLAASTDTQYF

v_gene: TRBV4-1
j_gene: TRBJ2-7
d_gene: .
abundance: many
CDR3nt: TGCGCCAGCAGCCAAGACTATTTAATCCACGAGCAGTACTTC
CDR3aa: CASSQDYLIHEQYF

v_gene: TRBV29-1
j_gene: TRBJ1-2
d_gene: .
abundance: few
CDR3nt: TGCAGCGTTGAATCGAGGTTAGGCTACACCTTC
CDR3aa: CSVESRLGYTF

v_gene: TRBV14
j_gene: TRBJ2-7
d_gene: .
abundance: many
CDR3nt: TGTGCCAGCACCAAGGGGGAGAGCCCCTACGAGCAGTACTTC
CDR3aa: CASTKGESPYEQYF

v_gene: TRBV19
j_gene: TRBJ2-7
d_gene: TRBD1
abundance: many
CDR3nt: TGTGCCAGTAGTTTGGACAGGGGTGACGAGCAGTACTTC
CDR3aa: CASSLDRGDEQYF

v_gene: TRBV28
j_gene: TRBJ2-2
d_gene: .
abundance: few
CDR3nt: TGTGCCAGCAGGCCCTATGCAGGGAACACCGGGGAGCTGTTTTTT
CDR3aa: CASRPYAGNTGELFF

v_gene: TRBV5-1
j_gene: TRBJ2-1
d_gene: TRBD1
abundance: many
CDR3nt: TGCGCCAGCAGCTTGGAGGGACAGGGTCTGGAGTTCTTC
CDR3aa: CASSLEGQGLEFF

v_gene: TRBV20-1
j_gene: TRBJ2-2
d_gene: .
abundance: .
CDR3nt: TGCAGTGCTTATAGTGGGTCCGGATACACCGGGGAGCTGTTTTTT
CDR3aa: CSAYSGSGYTGELFF

v_gene: TRBV4-1
j_gene: TRBJ2-2
d_gene: .
abundance: .
CDR3nt: TGCGCCAGCAGCCAAACCGGGCGGGCCACCGGGGAGCTGTTTTTT
CDR3aa: CASSQTGRATGELFF

v_gene: TRBV3-1
j_gene: TRBJ2-2
d_gene: TRBD1
abundance: many
CDR3nt: TGTGCCAGCAGCCATGGGACAGGGGTCACCGGGGAGCTGTTTTTT
CDR3aa: CASSHGTGVTGELFF

v_gene: TRBV28
j_gene: TRBJ2-7
d_gene: TRBD2
abundance: .
CDR3nt: TGTGCCAGCAGTGACCGACTAGCGGGAGGGATGTCCTACGAGCAGTACTTC
CDR3aa: CASSDRLAGGMSYEQYF

v_gene: TRBV5-6
j_gene: TRBJ1-1
d_gene: .
abundance: many
CDR3nt: TGTGCCAGCAGCTTGTCCCTCCGGGGCGCTGAAGCTTTCTTT
CDR3aa: CASSLSLRGAEAFF

v_gene: TRBV9
j_gene: TRBJ2-3
d_gene: TRBD2
abundance: many
CDR3nt: TGTGCCAGCAGCGGGGGGACTAGCGGTAGCACAGATACGCAGTATTTT
CDR3aa: CASSGGTSGSTDTQYF